The 23 T cell receptor beta chains in this list originate from one sample, sequenced in a study of OX40 agonist ivuxolimab in advanced cancers. Sequencing was performed with immunoSEQ multiplex PCR; in TCRdb, only in-frame clones are kept and a portion is missing. This table has roughly 49,000 clones, roughly 84% appearing once. This material consisted of CD4+ or CD8+ T cells sorted from blood, taken in a trial of the OX40 agonist ivuxolimab. The receptors derive from an adult with an advanced solid tumor such as melanoma, head and neck, liver or kidney cancer.

This rearrangement joins TRBV5-6 to TRBJ1-1; D possibly corresponds to TRBD1 (5 bases). CDR1 is SGHDT and CDR2 is YYEEEE in the germline V gene. The CDR3 length is 13 residues. V lost 1 base and J lost 5, with 9 bases in between. CDR3 coding DNA: TGTGCCAGCAGCTTGCGGGGGACTACTGAAGCTTTCTTT. This sequence encodes CASSLRGTTEAFF.

The chain carries TRBV18 and TRBJ1-4; TRBD1 matches 9 bases. After removal of 3 bases from V and 14 bases from J, the junction contained 4 bases not matched to a gene. CDR3 length: 12 amino acids. CDR1 KGHSH and CDR2 LQKENI come from the germline V gene. CDR3 region: CASSPGQGRLFF. The CDR3 DNA is TGTGCCAGCTCACCGGGACAGGGTCGGCTGTTTTTT.

This chain uses TRBV6-1 with TRBJ2-7; D call uncertain. Germline assignment: CDR1 MNHNS and CDR2 SASEGT. CDR3 length: 11 residues. With 2 bases removed from V and 5 bases from J, the gap between germline ends came to 4 bases. In nucleotides, the CDR3 is TGTGCCAGCAGTGAACGGAACGAGCAGTACTTC. Translating it yields CASSERNEQYF.

The V and J genes are TRBV11-3 and TRBJ2-2, with D perhaps matching TRBD2 (6 bases). V was clipped by 1 base and J by 6 bases, with 15 bases between them. The CDR3 sequence is 16 residues long. The germline CDR1 and CDR2 sequences are SGHNT and YENEEA. CDR3 coding DNA: TGTGCCAGCAGCTTAGGACCGGGAGACCCCTCCGGGGAGCTGTTTTTT. As protein: CASSLGPGDPSGELFF.

The V and J genes are TRBV18 and TRBJ1-5, with TRBD1 as a possible D gene (6 bases). There are 15 residues in the CDR3. Germline CDR1 KGHSH, CDR2 LQKENI. V lost 2 bases and J 2 bases, leaving 10 bases between the germline ends. CDR3 sequence (DNA): TGTGCCAGCTCACCAATACAGGGTGGCAATCAGCCCCAGCATTTT. Its translation: CASSPIQGGNQPQHF.

The chain recombines TRBV5-1 with TRBJ2-5; 7 bases are a match to TRBD1. V was pared by 1 base and J by 4 bases, with 1 base of the junction left unmatched. The CDR3 extends over 13 amino acids. Germline V gene sequence: CDR1 SGHRS, CDR2 YFSETQ. CDR3 in DNA: TGCGCCAGCAGCTTGAACAGGGGAGAGACCCAGTACTTC. Protein sequence: CASSLNRGETQYF. The variable domain in full, completed from reference TRBV5-1 and TRBJ2-5, reads KAGVTQTPRYLIKTRGQQVTLSCSPISGHRSVSWYQQTPGQGLQFLFEYFSETQRNKGNFPGRFSGRQFSNSRSEMNVSTLELGDSALYLCASSLNRGETQYFGPGTRLLVL.

This clone was observed a handful of times. The chain has TRBV28 and TRBJ2-1; TRBD2 matches 10 bases. This CDR3 contains 14 residues. In germline, CDR1 is MDHEN, CDR2 SYDVKM. The V and J ends lost 0 bases and 9 bases, in that order; junction bases with no gene match: 2. For the CDR3, the DNA is TGTGCCAGCAGTTTATGGGTAGCGGGGGGTGAGCAGTTCTTC. Its translation: CASSLWVAGGEQFF.

This clone was picked up a small number of times. The CDR3 loop is CASSKPGQPYEQYF. The CDR3 coding sequence is TGTGCCAGCAGCAAACCAGGACAGCCCTACGAGCAGTACTTC. The J gene is TRBJ2-7, the V gene TRBV9, with D possibly being TRBD1 (6 bases). The CDR3 loop spans 14 amino acids. The V gene lost 4 bases and the J gene lost 2 bases, with 13 bases spanning the gap. From germline, CDR1 is SGDLS and CDR2 YYNGEE.

This clone showed up just a few times. This chain connects TRBV6-6 to TRBJ1-6, with 7 bases that match TRBD1. J gave up 6 bases and V 5 bases, and 10 bases lay outside the gene matches. The germline gives CDR1 MNHNY, CDR2 SVGAGI (reference sequence). The CDR3 runs to 16 residues. The CDR3 protein is CASSRATGTSNSPLHF. The CDR3 region has the DNA TGTGCCAGCAGTCGCGCGACAGGGACCTCTAATTCACCCCTCCACTTT.

In its sample, this clone was seen once. This rearrangement joins TRBV13 to TRBJ2-6; 9 positions match TRBD1. CDR1 is PRHDT, CDR2 FYEKMQ, per germline (reference sequence). With 0 bases clipped from V and 0 bases from J, the junction kept 6 bases outside the gene matches. The CDR3 length is 19 residues. The CDR3 nucleotides read TGTGCCAGCAGCTTAGGGGGGACAGGGTCGAGCTCTGGGGCCAACGTCCTGACTTTC. This encodes CASSLGGTGSSSGANVLTF.

The gene calls are TRBV9 and TRBJ2-5, with a possible D match to TRBD1 (5 bases). Germline CDR1 is SGDLS and CDR2 is YYNGEE. V lost 2 bases, J lost 2 bases, and 10 bases lay in between. The CDR3 has 14 amino acids. This chain's CDR3 is CASSVQGDQETQYF. The CDR3 nucleotides are TGTGCCAGCAGCGTTCAAGGGGATCAAGAGACCCAGTACTTC.

V gene TRBV9 combines with J gene TRBJ2-7; the match to TRBD1 covers 8 bases. V lost 0 bases, J lost 3 bases, and 2 bases stayed unmatched. This CDR3 has 14 residues. CDR1 SGDLS and CDR2 YYNGEE come from the germline V gene. The CDR3 sequence is CASSVATGGYEQYF. In DNA, the CDR3 is TGTGCCAGCAGCGTAGCTACAGGGGGCTACGAGCAGTACTTC.

V is TRBV5-4 and J is TRBJ1-2; 10 positions agree with TRBD1. After removal of 2 bases from V and 3 bases from J, the junction contained 4 bases not matched to a gene. CDR3 length equals 15 residues. The V gene's germline CDR1 is SGHNT and CDR2 YYREEE (reference sequence). CDR3 residues: CASSLGQGGYYGYTF. The CDR3 DNA reads TGTGCCAGCAGCTTAGGACAGGGGGGATACTATGGCTACACCTTC.

This clone has just a few counts. J is TRBJ1-6 and V is TRBV2, with D possibly TRBD1 on 6 matching bases. The CDR3 runs to 12 residues. V lost 5 bases to trimming and J lost 8 bases, with 7 bases between them. CDR1 and CDR2 (germline): SNHLY, FYNNEI. The CDR3 bases are TGTGCCAGCAGTAACAGGGATTCACCCCTCCACTTT. Its translation is CASSNRDSPLHF.

The rearrangement joins TRBV29-1 to TRBJ1-1, with 9 positions matching TRBD1. J was trimmed by 2 bases and V by 5 bases; bases with no gene match: 3. The CDR3 sequence is 13 residues long. Germline V gives CDR1 SQVTM, CDR2 ANQGSEA. CDR3 sequence: CSVRTGVNTEAFF. CDR3 coding DNA: TGCAGCGTTCGGACAGGGGTTAACACTGAAGCTTTCTTT.

The rearrangement uses TRBV5-4 and TRBJ2-5; D may be TRBD1 (6 bases). This CDR3 contains 14 residues. Trimming removed 0 bases from V and 4 bases from J, with 10 bases in between. Germline CDR1 is SGHNT and CDR2 is YYREEE (reference sequence). The DNA of the CDR3 is TGTGCCAGCAGCTTGGTGGGGGCCCCAGAGACCCAGTACTTC. Its translation is CASSLVGAPETQYF.

To note about this clone: The junction and the germline gene differ at one end; a read error may be behind it. Different DNA sequences within this sample yield the same CDR3. The chain combines TRBV5-1 with TRBJ1-4, with TRBD1 matching 7 bases. The CDR3 is 14 residues long. Germline assignment: CDR1 SGHRS and CDR2 YFSETQ. This chain's CDR3 is CASSLLRQGGKLFF. CDR3 coding DNA: TGTGCCAGCAGCTTGTTGCGACAGGGTGGGAAACTGTTTTTT. The full variable domain, its missing parts supplied by reference TRBV5-1 and TRBJ1-4, is KAGVTQTPRYLIKTRGQQVTLSCSPISGHRSVSWYQQTPGQGLQFLFEYFSETQRNKGNFPGRFSGRQFSNSRSEMNVSTLELGDSALYLCASSLLRQGGKLFFGSGTQLSVL.

The chain couples TRBV7-3 to TRBJ1-2, with no clear D. V lost 2 bases to trimming and J lost 7 bases, with 11 bases between them. From germline, CDR1 is SGHTA and CDR2 FQGTGA. The CDR3 is 13 amino acids. The CDR3 is CASSLSDGVGYTF. The CDR3, as DNA: TGTGCCAGCAGCTTATCGGACGGGGTTGGCTACACCTTC.

The J gene is TRBJ1-6, the V gene TRBV19; D is undetermined. V dropped 0 bases and J dropped 9 bases, with 15 bases sitting between them. The CDR3 loop spans 16 amino acids. Per the germline V gene, CDR1 is LNHDA and CDR2 is SQIVND (reference sequence). The CDR3 loop reads CASSIDRGGLFSPLHF. The DNA for the CDR3 is TGTGCCAGTAGTATAGATCGAGGAGGGCTCTTTTCACCCCTCCACTTT.

This clone was seen only a few times. V usage is TRBV5-4 and J usage is TRBJ2-7, with a weak D call TRBD2 (6 bases). The CDR3 consists of 14 residues. Germline CDR1 reads SGHNT; CDR2 reads YYREEE (reference sequence). With 0 bases removed from V and 2 bases from J, the gap between germline ends came to 9 bases. The CDR3 loop is CASSLAEGAYEQYF. The CDR3 DNA reads TGTGCCAGCAGCTTGGCGGAGGGCGCCTACGAGCAGTACTTC.

This clone was recorded only once. This chain joins TRBV7-6 and TRBJ2-3; the match to TRBD2 covers 8 bases. Germline CDR1 SGHVS, CDR2 FNYEAQ. CDR3 size: 16 residues. V lost 5 bases and J lost 2; bases outside the gene matches: 9. CDR3: CASSPALAGLTDTQYF. CDR3 coding DNA: TGTGCCAGCAGCCCAGCGCTAGCGGGCCTCACAGATACGCAGTATTTT.

V and J are TRBV27 and TRBJ2-2; possible D gene TRBD2, 7 bases. Trimming took off 3 bases at V and 5 bases at J, with 16 bases between the two ends. The CDR3 runs to 16 residues. Germline loops: CDR1 MNHEY, CDR2 SMNVEV (reference sequence). The CDR3 coding sequence is TGTGCCAGCAGTTTGATGGGGGGGGGCCTAACCGGGGAGCTGTTTTTT. Its translation: CASSLMGGGLTGELFF.

The chain couples TRBV6-5 to TRBJ2-2, with 10 bases identical to TRBD1. Germline-derived CDR1 and CDR2 are MNHEY and SVGAGI. The CDR3 is made up of 13 amino acids. The J segment lost 3 bases and the V segment lost 10 bases, leaving 2 bases of the junction unmatched. The CDR3 reads CATGQGYTGELFF. CDR3 DNA sequence: TGTGCCACGGGACAGGGGTACACCGGGGAGCTGTTTTTT.